These 29 T cell receptor beta chains came from one sample sequenced in a study of vaccination effects on CD4 cells after COVID-19. Peptide-pool stimulation followed by sequencing identified expanded antigen-specific CD4+ clonotypes in the ViraFEST assay. Culture proceeded for 9 to 11 days, and CD4+ T cells were then isolated. Testing of the vaccine recipients showed negative nucleocapsid antibodies and no prior SARS-CoV-2 infection. The data were produced by immunoSEQ multiplex PCR, yet TCRdb's version contains in-frame clones alone and is incomplete. Seen here are about 43,000 clones, about 80% observed once, and the top ten hold roughly a tenth. The antigens for these receptors are not known. The material sequenced was CD4+ T cells from PBMCs cultured with SARS-CoV-2 spike peptides, taken before COVID-19 vaccination. These receptors all stem from a human donor who received a COVID-19 vaccine.

This chain links TRBV10-1 with TRBJ1-1, with D possibly being TRBD1 (6 bases). Germline V gene data show CDR1 as WNHNN and CDR2 as SYGVQD (reference sequence). The CDR3 is made up of 13 amino acids. The V gene lost 0 bases and the J gene lost 6 bases, with 8 bases spanning the gap. The CDR3, as DNA: TGCGCCAGCAGTGAGTCAGGGGGTCCTGAAGCTTTCTTT. Its translation is CASSESGGPEAFF.

This clone was observed a few times. The V call is TRBV7-2, the J call TRBJ2-2, with D hard to call. Germline V gene sequence: CDR1 SGHTA, CDR2 FQGNSA. Between the trimmed V and J ends, which lost 1 base and 5 bases, there was a span of 8 bases. The CDR3 has 14 amino acids. In DNA form, the CDR3 reads TGTGCCAGCAGCTTAGATCGGCGGACCGGGGAGCTGTTTTTT. Its protein product is CASSLDRRTGELFF.

The sample holds a few counts of this clone. The genes are TRBV5-1 and TRBJ1-3; D is unclear. Germline CDR1 reads SGHRS; CDR2 reads YFSETQ. Trimming left V 0 bases short and J 0 bases short, with 10 bases between. The CDR3 consists of 16 residues. As DNA, the CDR3 is TGCGCCAGCAGCTTGGAGGGCCTCCGCTCTGGAAACACCATATATTTT. Protein sequence: CASSLEGLRSGNTIYF.

This chain joins TRBV6-1 and TRBJ2-3; D gene unclear. In germline, CDR1 is MNHNS, CDR2 SASEGT. The CDR3 runs to 12 residues. The V and J ends lost 1 base and 7 bases respectively, with 6 bases between them. CDR3 sequence (DNA): TGTGCCAGCAGTGAAGTGTGGAATACGCAGTATTTT. Amino acids: CASSEVWNTQYF.

A few counts support this clone. V usage is TRBV7-3 and J usage is TRBJ2-1; 8 bases match TRBD2. From germline, CDR1 is SGHTA and CDR2 FQGTGA. V shed 5 bases and J 4 bases; nucleotides not matched to a gene: 4. This CDR3 contains 14 residues. CDR3 region: CASSPGTSYNEQFF. CDR3 DNA: TGTGCCAGCAGCCCTGGGACTAGTTACAATGAGCAGTTCTTC.

The gene calls are TRBV9 and TRBJ2-2, with a tentative D call TRBD1 (6 bases). Per germline, CDR1 SGDLS and CDR2 YYNGEE. V lost 0 bases, J lost 5 bases, and 14 bases lay in between. This CDR3 region has 16 residues. CDR3 region: CASSVDKGGLTGELFF. CDR3 DNA: TGTGCCAGCAGCGTAGATAAAGGGGGATTAACCGGGGAGCTGTTTTTT.

The rearrangement uses TRBV4-3 and TRBJ1-1; D ambiguous. This CDR3 has 13 amino acids. V gave up 0 bases and J gave up 8 bases, with 10 bases separating them. From germline, CDR1 is LGHNA and CDR2 YSLEER. The CDR3: CASSQDYLQEAFF. CDR3 nucleotides: TGCGCCAGCAGCCAAGATTACTTGCAGGAAGCTTTCTTT.

The chain recombines TRBV4-1 with TRBJ2-7; possibly TRBD1 for D (7 bases). CDR1 is MGHRA and CDR2 is YSYEKL in the germline V gene. V shed 0 bases and J shed 3 bases, with 18 bases lying between them. The CDR3 consists of 17 residues. CDR3 sequence: CASSQDYQAGQIYEQYV. The CDR3 coding sequence is TGCGCCAGCAGCCAAGATTATCAGGCGGGACAGATCTACGAGCAGTACGTC.

This clone was detected once. The gene calls are TRBV10-3 and TRBJ2-7, with 14 bases identical to TRBD2. Germline lookup yields CDR1 ENHRY and CDR2 SYGVKD. V was pared by 3 bases and J by 8 bases, with 9 bases of the junction left unmatched. This CDR3 region has 16 residues. CDR3 residues: CAISDSGTSGGQKQYV. The DNA for the CDR3 is TGTGCCATCAGTGACTCCGGGACTAGCGGGGGTCAAAAGCAGTACGTC.

V is TRBV2 and J is TRBJ1-6, with a weak D call TRBD1 (5 bases). The ends were cut back, 5 bases at V and 9 bases at J, with 14 bases in the middle. Germline V gene sequence: CDR1 SNHLY, CDR2 FYNNEI. CDR3 size: 14 residues. CDR3 in amino acids: CASSPDIGRSPLHF. The CDR3, as DNA: TGTGCCAGCAGTCCGGACATAGGGCGTTCACCCCTCCACTTT. Combining the CDR3 with reference TRBV2 and TRBJ1-6 gives the whole variable domain EPEVTQTPSHQVTQMGQEVILRCVPISNHLYFYWYRQILGQKVEFLVSFYNNEISEKSEIFDDQFSVERPDGSNFTLKIRSTKLEDSAMYFCASSPDIGRSPLHFGNGTRLTVT.

The gene calls are TRBV6-2 or TRBV6-3 and TRBJ2-5; D may be TRBD2 (7 bases). Germline V gives CDR1 MNHEY, CDR2 SVGEGT. V was shortened by 3 bases and J by 4 bases, with 15 bases between the two germline ends. There are 15 residues in the CDR3. The CDR3 here is CASSYLGGAGETQYF. CDR3 nucleotide sequence: TGTGCCAGCAGTTATCTAGGGGGGGCCGGAGAGACCCAGTACTTC.

This sequence joins TRBV5-4 and TRBJ2-7, with unresolved D. Trimming removed 0 bases at V and 1 base at J, with 8 bases between. Germline V CDR1 and CDR2: SGHNT, YYREEE (reference sequence). This CDR3 is 14 amino acids long. In DNA form, the CDR3 reads TGTGCCAGCAGCTTGGATTGGGATTCCTACGAGCAGTACGTC. Protein: CASSLDWDSYEQYV.

The gene calls are TRBV27 and TRBJ1-6; D gene uncertain. The CDR3 loop spans 15 amino acids. Trimming removed 2 bases from V and 2 bases from J, with 7 bases in between. Germline V gene lookup returns CDR1 MNHEY and CDR2 SMNVEV (reference sequence). In DNA form, the CDR3 reads TGTGCCAGCAGTTTAGGGGTAACCTATAATTCACCCCTCCACTTT. This gives the protein CASSLGVTYNSPLHF.

This rearrangement joins TRBV4-1 to TRBJ1-2, with unresolved D. Germline V gives CDR1 MGHRA, CDR2 YSYEKL. The CDR3 is 14 residues long. Trimming removed 0 bases from V and 1 base from J, with 6 bases in between. In DNA, the CDR3 is TGCGCCAGCAGCCAAGACCACAGTAACTATGGCTACACCTTC. It translates to CASSQDHSNYGYTF.

This chain connects TRBV7-2 to TRBJ1-4; the D gene is possibly TRBD1 (6 bases). This CDR3 spans 16 amino acids. Trimming stripped 5 bases from V and 0 bases from J, with 13 bases between. From germline, CDR1 is SGHTA and CDR2 FQGNSA. DNA of the CDR3: TGTGCCAGCAGCCCAGGGACACAAGCAACTAATGAAAAACTGTTTTTT. Translating gives CASSPGTQATNEKLFF.

The chain carries TRBV5-1 and TRBJ2-5, with 10 positions matching TRBD1. The V gene's germline CDR1 is SGHRS and CDR2 YFSETQ. The CDR3 sequence is 16 residues long. With 2 bases clipped from V and 1 base from J, the junction kept 5 bases outside the gene matches. This CDR3 is CASSFGTGEAQETQYF. CDR3 DNA sequence: TGCGCCAGCAGCTTCGGGACAGGGGAGGCCCAAGAGACCCAGTACTTC.

The V call is TRBV29-1, the J call TRBJ1-5; 9 bases map to TRBD1. CDR3 size: 14 residues. The germline V gene has CDR1 SQVTM and CDR2 ANQGSEA. V gave up 4 bases and J gave up 7 bases; unmatched junction bases: 8. This chain's CDR3 is CSVATGQGGQPQHF. Here the CDR3 DNA reads TGCAGCGTTGCGACGGGACAGGGAGGGCAGCCCCAGCATTTT.

The chain couples TRBV28 to TRBJ1-5, with D possibly TRBD1 on 5 matching bases. The CDR3 covers 14 residues. V was trimmed by 3 bases and J by 9 bases, leaving 15 bases between them. Germline V gives CDR1 MDHEN, CDR2 SYDVKM. This chain's CDR3 is CASSLFRTGAPQHF. The CDR3 region has the DNA TGTGCCAGCAGTTTGTTCCGCACCGGGGCGCCCCAGCATTTT.

This chain links TRBV19 with TRBJ2-5; 11 nucleotides align to TRBD1. With 6 bases clipped from V and 2 bases from J, the junction kept 5 bases outside the gene matches. The germline V gene has CDR1 LNHDA and CDR2 SQIVND (reference sequence). The CDR3 is 15 amino acids. For the CDR3, the DNA is TGTGCCAGTAGACCGGGACAGGGGGGACAAGAGACCCAGTACTTC. Translation gives CASRPGQGGQETQYF.

The chain joins TRBV7-2 to TRBJ1-2, with D possibly matching TRBD1 (5 bases). V lost 0 bases and J lost 7, with 15 bases in between. Germline CDR1 SGHTA, CDR2 FQGNSA. There are 15 residues in the CDR3. This CDR3 reads CASSLARTSGGGYTF. CDR3 nucleotides: TGTGCCAGCAGCTTAGCCAGGACTTCCGGGGGTGGCTACACCTTC.

A word on this clone: An end of the junction does not agree with germline; a read error may underlie this. The V and J genes are TRBV5-1 and TRBJ1-2, with D possibly being TRBD1 (5 bases). Germline V gene sequence: CDR1 SGHRS, CDR2 YFSETQ. CDR3 length: 13 amino acids. The CDR3 sequence: CASSLAIQGPGLF. The CDR3 nucleotides are TGCGCCAGCAGCTTGGCCATCCAGGGCCCCGGTCTCTTC.

V usage is TRBV18 and J usage is TRBJ1-4; no definite D call. Looked up from germline, CDR1 is KGHSH and CDR2 is LQKENI. V was cut by 4 bases and J by 0 bases, with 6 bases left in between. The CDR3 consists of 14 residues. CDR3 DNA sequence: TGTGCCAGCTCACGCGACCCAACTAATGAAAAACTGTTTTTT. It specifies CASSRDPTNEKLFF.

J is TRBJ1-2 and V is TRBV29-1; D gene ambiguous. V lost 2 bases, J lost 0 bases, and 7 bases lay in between. The V gene's germline CDR1 is SQVTM and CDR2 ANQGSEA. This CDR3 has 13 residues. The CDR3 nucleotides read TGCAGCGTTGAATCCTGGTCTAACTATGGCTACACCTTC. Its translation: CSVESWSNYGYTF.

The CDR3 here is CASSLGGARNTEAFF. In DNA, the CDR3 is TGTGCCAGCAGCTTAGGGGGGGCCCGGAACACTGAAGCTTTCTTT. This chain joins TRBV7-3 and TRBJ1-1, with D possibly TRBD1 on 6 matching bases. Trimming took 2 bases from V and 1 from J, leaving 11 bases between them. This CDR3 contains 15 residues. Per the germline V gene, CDR1 is SGHTA and CDR2 is FQGTGA.

The chain links TRBV7-9 to TRBJ1-6; TRBD1 aligns across 8 bases. This CDR3 spans 14 amino acids. Germline lookup yields CDR1 SEHNR and CDR2 FQNEAQ (reference sequence). The V and J ends lost 5 bases and 10 bases, in that order; junction bases with no gene match: 7. CDR3 DNA: TGTGCCAGCAGCCAAGACAGGGGTTACTCACCCCTCCACTTT. It encodes CASSQDRGYSPLHF.

This clone has a handful of counts. The genes are TRBV28 and TRBJ1-3, with a weak D call TRBD1 (6 bases). CDR1 and CDR2 (germline): MDHEN, SYDVKM. V was pared by 7 bases and J by 2 bases, with 12 bases between. The CDR3 has 14 amino acids. DNA for the CDR3: TGTGCCAGCAACCGACAGGACGCTGGAAACACCATATATTTT. It codes for CASNRQDAGNTIYF.

The rearrangement uses TRBV2 and TRBJ2-2; D is perhaps TRBD1 (6 bases). The CDR3 spans 15 residues. Per germline, CDR1 SNHLY and CDR2 FYNNEI. The V and J ends lost 5 bases and 2 bases respectively, with 12 bases between them. The CDR3 is CASSNPGHNTGELFF. The CDR3 DNA sequence: TGTGCCAGCAGTAATCCGGGACACAACACCGGGGAGCTGTTTTTT.

The chain has TRBV2 and TRBJ1-1; D remains unclear. This CDR3 has 12 residues. Germline CDR1 reads SNHLY; CDR2 reads FYNNEI. V lost 6 bases and J lost 1, with 6 bases in between. The CDR3 protein is CASRAGNTEAFF. The CDR3 DNA follows: TGTGCCAGCAGGGCCGGGAACACTGAAGCTTTCTTT.

The chain is built from TRBV21-1 and TRBJ2-3; TRBD1, the table's D call, lacks a check against the DNA. TRBV21-1 is marked as a pseudogene. The CDR3 sequence is 16 residues long. CDR3 nucleotide sequence: TGTGCCAGCAGCAAGGGGCGCGGAAGGGGGAGAGATACGCAGTATTTT. The encoded protein is CASSKGRGRGRDTQYF.